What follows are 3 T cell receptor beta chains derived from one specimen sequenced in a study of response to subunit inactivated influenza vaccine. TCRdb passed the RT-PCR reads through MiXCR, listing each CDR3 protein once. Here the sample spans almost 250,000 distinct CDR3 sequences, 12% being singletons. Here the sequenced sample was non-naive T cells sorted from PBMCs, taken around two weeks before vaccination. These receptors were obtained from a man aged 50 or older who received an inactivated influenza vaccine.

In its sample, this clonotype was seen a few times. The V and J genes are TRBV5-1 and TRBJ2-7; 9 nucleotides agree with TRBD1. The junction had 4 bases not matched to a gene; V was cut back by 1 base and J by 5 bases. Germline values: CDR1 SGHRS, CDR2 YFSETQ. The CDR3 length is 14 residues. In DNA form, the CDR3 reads TGCGCCAGCAGCTTGTCGGACAGGGGACACGAGCAGTACTTC. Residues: CASSLSDRGHEQYF.

This chain's CDR3 is CASSVDDVRNEAFF. The DNA of the CDR3 is TGTGCCAGCAGCGTAGATGACGTCCGTAATGAAGCTTTCTTT. V is TRBV9 and J is TRBJ1-1; D remains unclear. Germline CDR1 and CDR2: SGDLS and YYNGEE. The CDR3 covers 14 residues. With 0 bases removed from V and 7 bases from J, the gap between germline ends came to 13 bases.

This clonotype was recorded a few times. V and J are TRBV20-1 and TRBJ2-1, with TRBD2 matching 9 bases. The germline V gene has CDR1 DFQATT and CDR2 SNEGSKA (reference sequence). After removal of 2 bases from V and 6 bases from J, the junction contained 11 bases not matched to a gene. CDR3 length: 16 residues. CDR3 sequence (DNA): TGCAGTGCTAGACAGCCCGGGACTAGCAGGGTCAATGAGCAGTTCTTC. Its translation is CSARQPGTSRVNEQFF.